Listed below are T cell receptor beta chains from one sample, sequenced in a study of CD8 T cells in ankylosing spondylitis. TCRdb reprocessed the 5' RACE reads with MiXCR, giving one entry per CDR3 protein. The table lists about 500,000 distinct CDR3 sequences, roughly 13% of them singletons. The sample was blood, either unsorted or a sorted T cell fraction (not recorded which). Receptors originate from a male donor with ankylosing spondylitis. Each CDR3 is given with its conserved first and last residue. D genes are given only for firm matches. Some rows have no size entry. The others give once, few or many, or a class for an expanded clone.

>TRBJ2-4|few|TRBD1|TRBV7-2
CASSWTGVTKNIQYF
TGTGCCAGCAGTTGGACAGGGGTCACCAAAAACATTCAGTACTTC
>TRBJ2-7|few|-|TRBV5-1
CASSSRTTGGLVSYEQYF
TGCGCCAGCAGCTCCCGGACCACAGGAGGGCTAGTATCCTACGAGCAGTACTTC
>TRBJ2-1|-|TRBD2|TRBV9
CASSTPLAGTNLFF
TGTGCCAGCAGCACGCCGCTAGCGGGCACAAACCTGTTCTTC
>TRBJ2-3|few|TRBD2|TRBV11-2
CASSPQSGSGTDTQYF
TGTGCCAGCAGCCCCCAGAGCGGGAGCGGCACAGATACGCAGTATTTT
>TRBJ2-6|-|-|TRBV6-1
CASTRMGPDSGANVLTF
TGTGCCAGCACCAGAATGGGGCCGGACTCTGGGGCCAACGTCCTGACTTTC
>TRBJ1-4|-|TRBD1|TRBV14
CASCARDRGYEKLFF
TGTGCCAGCTGCGCCCGGGACAGGGGGTACGAAAAACTGTTTTTT
>TRBJ2-3|many|-|TRBV20-1
CSADVGAEDTQYF
TGCAGTGCCGACGTAGGGGCGGAGGATACGCAGTATTTT
>TRBJ2-3|-|-|TRBV20-1
CSASSGGITDTQYF
TGCAGTGCTAGTAGCGGAGGTATCACAGATACGCAGTATTTT
>TRBJ2-1|-|TRBD2|TRBV20-1
CSAQGTSGRAQGNEQFF
TGCAGTGCCCAGGGGACTAGCGGGAGGGCCCAAGGGAATGAGCAGTTCTTC
>TRBJ2-3|few|TRBD2|TRBV20-1
CSAPGLAGGDTDTQYF
TGCAGTGCTCCCGGACTAGCGGGAGGGGACACAGATACGCAGTATTTT
>TRBJ2-3|few|-|TRBV7-9
CASSPPSTTDTQYF
TGTGCCAGCAGCCCGCCATCGACAACAGATACGCAGTATTTT
>TRBJ2-3|-|-|TRBV11-2
CASSVGSITDTQYF
TGTGCCAGCAGCGTCGGGTCAATCACAGATACGCAGTATTTT
>TRBJ2-2|many|-|TRBV5-1
CASRNRVDTGELFF
TGCGCCAGCAGAAACAGGGTAGACACCGGGGAGCTGTTTTTT
>TRBJ2-1|few|TRBD2|TRBV11-2
CASSRLGSGTNEQFF
TGTGCCAGCAGCCGCCTTGGTAGCGGGACCAATGAGCAGTTCTTC
>TRBJ2-3|-|-|TRBV9
CASSVEARDPDTQYF
TGTGCCAGCAGCGTAGAGGCGCGGGACCCAGATACGCAGTATTTT
>TRBJ2-5|few|-|TRBV6-5
CASRPGHKGETQYF
TGTGCCAGCAGGCCGGGTCATAAGGGAGAGACCCAGTACTTC